This TCR beta chain was obtained from a study of CD8+CD57+ T cells in acquired aplastic anemia. Study-level information: The study obtained an average of roughly 2.9 ug of DNA from sorted CD4+ and CD8+ cells.

An expansion of CD8+CD57+ cells by flow cytometry had been shown in patients chosen for sequencing. Severe acquired aplastic anemia was diagnosed in all patients. At blood sampling, none of the patients had yet received therapy. Germline assignment: CDR1 WNHNN and CDR2 SYGVQD (reference sequence). V was clipped by 5 bases and J by 7 bases, with 12 bases between them. The CDR3 totals 13 residues. The use of genomic DNA as template underpinned the TCR beta VDJ and CDR3 profiling. MiXCR, applied by TCRdb to the reads, yields one record per CDR3 protein. The repertoire holds roughly 200,000 distinct CDR3 sequences, with over 55% as singletons.

The sample was sorted CD4+, CD8+, or CD8+CD57+ T cells (not recorded which) from PBMCs. The V gene is TRBV10-1, the J gene TRBJ2-1, with unresolved D. This TCR came from a human donor with aplastic anemia. The CDR3 sequence: CASSSGAGNEQFF. CDR3 nucleotide sequence: TGCGCCAGCAGTTCCGGTGCCGGGAATGAGCAGTTCTTC.